The 32 T cell receptor beta chains below all came from one sample that was sequenced in a study of metastatic and nonmetastatic thyroid tumors (dated by TCRdb to the early 2020s). Receptor libraries were prepared by PCR. The sample was run on an Illumina HiSeq 4000. The raw public data were reprocessed by TCRdb itself: fastp quality trimming at Q25, MiXCR clonotype calling, in-frame beta chains only. This sample gives 50,000 to 65,000 clones in total; 17% of them show up just once. The ten largest account for under 3% of the sample. No patient had received any treatment before thyroid surgery. Sample: blood. Receptors were obtained from a female donor with papillary thyroid cancer or a benign thyroid nodule (not recorded which). Some clones in this sample may be carry-over from other donors' samples.

This clone was seen only a few times. Possible read error: a much larger clone is one base away. The chain is built from TRBV15 and TRBJ2-6, with D possibly TRBD1 on 5 matching bases. V was shortened by 6 bases and J by 4 bases, with 13 bases between the two germline ends. The CDR3 covers 15 residues. Germline-derived CDR1 and CDR2 are LNHNV and YYDKDF (reference sequence). The CDR3 reads CATRAGMSGANVLTF. The CDR3, as DNA: TGTGCCACCAGAGCAGGGATGTCCGGGGCCAACGTCCTGACTTTC.

The rearrangement joins TRBV2 to TRBJ1-6; a weak D match, TRBD1 (6 bases). Trimming removed 6 bases at V and 6 bases at J, with 15 bases between. Germline CDR1 SNHLY, CDR2 FYNNEI. CDR3 length: 15 residues. The CDR3 loop reads CASSLEGGTNSPLHF. The CDR3 nucleotides are TGTGCCAGCAGCTTAGAGGGGGGGACTAATTCACCCCTCCACTTT.

Ten or more counts support this clone. The J gene is TRBJ1-6, the V gene TRBV19; 7 positions agree with TRBD1. The CDR3 has 18 residues. The V gene's germline CDR1 is LNHDA and CDR2 SQIVND (reference sequence). The V segment lost 9 bases and the J segment 5 bases; nucleotides outside the gene matches: 19. CDR3 DNA: TGTGCCAGCCGCATTCGGGGCACAGGGGCCTCGAATAATTCACCCCTCCACTTT. It is translated as CASRIRGTGASNNSPLHF.

In the case of this clone: The missing conserved phenylalanine or tryptophan at the end of this CDR3 makes a read error likely. The chain has TRBV27 and TRBJ1-2, with D perhaps matching TRBD1 (6 bases). Trimming pared 6 bases from V and 9 bases from J, leaving 23 bases between. This CDR3 comprises 15 residues. The germline V gene has CDR1 MNHEY and CDR2 SMNVEV (reference sequence). The DNA of the CDR3 is TGTGCCAGCAGCCCACTCCCCGGACAGTCATATTGCTACACCTCC. Translation gives CASSPLPGQSYCYTS.

This clone was seen many times. The chain links TRBV27 to TRBJ2-3; 8 nucleotides line up with TRBD2. There are 19 residues in the CDR3. Germline CDR1 reads MNHEY; CDR2 reads SMNVEV (reference sequence). After removal of 2 bases from V and 2 bases from J, the junction contained 15 bases not matched to a gene. CDR3 sequence: CASSLKASGWGMHTDTQYF. CDR3 sequence (DNA): TGTGCCAGCAGTTTAAAGGCTAGCGGGTGGGGTATGCACACAGATACGCAGTATTTT.

J is TRBJ1-5 and V is TRBV19; TRBD1 is a possible D gene (6 bases). Trimming removed 3 bases from V and 0 bases from J, with 24 bases in between. This CDR3 has 20 amino acids. The V gene's germline CDR1 is LNHDA and CDR2 SQIVND (reference sequence). This chain's CDR3 is CASSIIICMRQDYSNQPQHF. The DNA for the CDR3 is TGTGCCAGTAGTATTATAATATGTATGAGACAGGATTATAGCAATCAGCCCCAGCATTTT.

This clone was detected only a few times. The V and J genes are TRBV6-1 and TRBJ2-7; 8 nucleotides line up with TRBD1. V dropped 2 bases and J dropped 4; count of bases not matched to a gene: 7. The CDR3 runs 15 residues. Germline CDR1 is MNHNS and CDR2 is SASEGT. The DNA for the CDR3 is TGTGCCAGCAGTGAAAGGGACAGGTTCAGGTACGAGCAGTACTTC. Its translation is CASSERDRFRYEQYF.

The genes are TRBV7-6 and TRBJ1-6; 9 nucleotides line up with TRBD1. CDR3 size: 14 residues. Per the germline V gene, CDR1 is SGHVS and CDR2 is FNYEAQ. The junction had 6 bases not matched to a gene; V was cut back by 5 bases and J by 10 bases. CDR3 amino acids: CASSPRDRDSPLHF. DNA for the CDR3: TGTGCCAGCAGCCCAAGGGACAGGGACTCACCCCTCCACTTT.

The V call is TRBV14, the J call TRBJ2-5, with 12 bases lining up with TRBD2. This CDR3 spans 22 amino acids. V shed 0 bases and J 5 bases; nucleotides not matched to a gene: 22. Germline values: CDR1 SGHDN, CDR2 FVKESK. The CDR3 loop reads CASSQDKIFDLAGGPGGETQYF. The CDR3 DNA sequence: TGTGCCAGCAGCCAAGATAAAATCTTTGATCTAGCGGGAGGGCCCGGTGGCGAGACCCAGTACTTC.

This clone was counted at least ten times. V and J are TRBV6-1 and TRBJ1-1; no definite D call. Trimming shortened V by 10 bases and J by 0 bases, and 9 bases separated the two germline ends. Germline V lookup: CDR1 MNHNS, CDR2 SASEGT. The CDR3 spans 12 residues. CDR3: CAILTVNTEAFF. The CDR3 nucleotides are TGTGCCATCTTGACGGTGAACACTGAAGCTTTCTTT.

The chain carries TRBV6-1 and TRBJ1-1; TRBD1 matches at 9 bases. CDR3 length: 14 residues. Germline-derived CDR1 and CDR2 are MNHNS and SASEGT. Trimming took 5 bases from V and 5 from J; bases not matched to a gene: 6. Written as DNA, the CDR3 is TGTGCCAGCAGTCAAGGGACAGGGCGGACTGAAGCTTTCTTT. Amino acid sequence: CASSQGTGRTEAFF.

This clone was counted at least ten times. This sequence joins TRBV27 and TRBJ2-5; 8 nucleotides agree with TRBD1. V trimming: 5 bases; J trimming: 1 base; junction bases outside the gene matches: 6. This CDR3 spans 15 amino acids. The germline gives CDR1 MNHEY, CDR2 SMNVEV (reference sequence). The DNA for the CDR3 is TGTGCCAGCAGTCGGTACGACAGGGGCCAAGAGACCCAGTACTTC. It translates to CASSRYDRGQETQYF.

A note on this clone: Germline and junction disagree at one end, which may indicate a read error. The chain uses TRBV7-9 and TRBJ2-7, with a tentative D call TRBD1 (6 bases). Germline values: CDR1 SEHNR, CDR2 FQNEAQ (reference sequence). The CDR3 runs to 14 residues. CDR3 loop: CASILVAGVSEQYF. The CDR3 DNA follows: TGTGCCAGCATCTTAGTGGCAGGGGTCTCCGAGCAGTACTTC.

The sample holds many counts of this clone. The chain recombines TRBV12-3 or TRBV12-4 with TRBJ1-5; possible D gene TRBD1, 5 bases. The CDR3 is made up of 14 amino acids. V was shortened by 3 bases and J by 0 bases, with 6 bases between the two germline ends. CDR3 sequence reads: CASSFGGSNQPQHF. CDR3 DNA sequence: TGTGCCAGCAGTTTTGGGGGTAGCAATCAGCCCCAGCATTTT.

This clone was recorded many times. V and J are TRBV15 and TRBJ2-1; 8 bases align to TRBD1. J gave up 8 bases and V 0 bases, and 9 bases lay outside the gene matches. The CDR3 runs 16 residues. Germline CDR1 reads LNHNV; CDR2 reads YYDKDF (reference sequence). CDR3 in amino acids: CATSRDAGQARYEQFF. CDR3 DNA: TGTGCCACCAGCAGAGATGCGGGACAGGCACGGTATGAGCAGTTCTTC.

Many counts were recorded for this clone. The chain combines TRBV7-2 with TRBJ2-3; D gene ambiguous. The V gene lost 0 bases and the J gene lost 0 bases, with 10 bases spanning the gap. This CDR3 has 16 residues. Germline assignment: CDR1 SGHTA and CDR2 FQGNSA. The CDR3 DNA reads as TGTGCCAGCAGCTTAGCGTTCATTACTAGCACAGATACGCAGTATTTT. Translated: CASSLAFITSTDTQYF.

The rearrangement links TRBV28 to TRBJ2-7, with TRBD2 matching 12 bases. The CDR3 has 15 amino acids. With 6 bases clipped from V and 3 bases from J, the junction kept 6 bases outside the gene matches. CDR1 and CDR2 from the germline V gene are MDHEN and SYDVKM. As DNA, the CDR3 is TGTGCCAGCAGCCGTGGGACTAGCGGGCACTACGAGCAGTACTTC. This gives the protein CASSRGTSGHYEQYF.

This rearrangement joins TRBV28 to TRBJ1-2; D call uncertain. CDR3 length: 14 amino acids. Germline V gene sequence: CDR1 MDHEN, CDR2 SYDVKM. The germline V and J ends were trimmed by 5 bases and 4 bases, with 14 bases remaining between them. The CDR3, as DNA: TGTGCCAGCAGTAATCTGACATGGCCCTATGGCTACACCTTC. The encoded protein is CASSNLTWPYGYTF.

Concerning this clone: With a much larger clone just one base away, this may be a read error. The rearrangement uses TRBV5-6 and TRBJ2-3; TRBD2 might be the D (6 bases). The germline V gene has CDR1 SGHDT and CDR2 YYEEEE. V gave up 3 bases and J gave up 3 bases, with 17 bases separating them. The CDR3 is 16 amino acids. The CDR3 is CASSYGTGRITDTQYF. As DNA, the CDR3 is TGTGCCAGCAGCTACGGGACTGGAAGGATAACAGATACGCAGTATTTT.

This clone was observed a single time. This CDR3 is CASRGPPGETQYF. In DNA form, the CDR3 reads TGTGCCAGCAGGGGCCCACCGGGAGAGACCCAGTACTTC. The chain combines TRBV28 with TRBJ2-5; D is ambiguous. V shed 6 bases and J shed 4 bases, with 12 bases lying between them. Looked up from germline, CDR1 is MDHEN and CDR2 is SYDVKM. The CDR3 has 13 residues.

This clone was seen a few times. The V gene is TRBV2, the J gene TRBJ2-1, with D perhaps TRBD1 (5 bases). Trimming cost V 3 bases and J 1 base, with 10 bases left between them. CDR1 is SNHLY, CDR2 FYNNEI, per germline. The CDR3 contains 15 residues. The CDR3 sequence is CASSELGASYNEQFF. CDR3 nucleotides: TGTGCCAGCAGTGAGTTAGGGGCTTCCTACAATGAGCAGTTCTTC.

This clone was seen ten or more times. The DNA of the CDR3 is TGTGCCAGCAAGCTGACCAACACCTACGAGCAGTACTTC. The encoded protein is CASKLTNTYEQYF. The chain links TRBV6-1 to TRBJ2-7, with D unclear. V lost 7 bases to trimming and J lost 2 bases, with 12 bases between them. There are 13 residues in the CDR3. CDR1 and CDR2 from the germline V gene are MNHNS and SASEGT.

The chain employs TRBV7-9 and TRBJ2-7; TRBD1 matches at 9 bases. The V gene end was trimmed by 5 bases and the J gene end by 6 bases; junction bases not matched to a gene: 11. CDR3 length equals 15 residues. Germline V gives CDR1 SEHNR, CDR2 FQNEAQ (reference sequence). DNA of the CDR3: TGTGCCAGCAGCAGCCCGACAGGGGGAGTAGGCGAGCAGTACTTC. Translated: CASSSPTGGVGEQYF. Full variable domain (rest looked up from reference TRBV7-9 and TRBJ2-7): DTGVSQNPRHKITKRGQNVTFRCDPISEHNRLYWYRQTLGQGPEFLTYFQNEAQLEKSRLLSDRFSAERPKGSFSTLEIQRTEQGDSAMYLCASSSPTGGVGEQYFGPGTRLTVT.

This clone was recorded at least ten times. The chain couples TRBV9 to TRBJ2-6, with D uncertain. Trimming cost V 6 bases and J 0 bases, with 7 bases left between them. The germline gives CDR1 SGDLS, CDR2 YYNGEE. There are 14 residues in the CDR3. The CDR3 loop is CASTRSSGANVLTF. The CDR3 DNA reads as TGTGCCAGCACCCGAAGCTCTGGGGCCAACGTCCTGACTTTC. Complete variable domain (other parts from reference TRBV9 and TRBJ2-6): DSGVTQTPKHLITATGQRVTLRCSPRSGDLSVYWYQQSLDQGLQFLIQYYNGEERAKGNILERFSAQQFPDLHSELNLSSLELGDSALYFCASTRSSGANVLTFGAGSRLTVL.

This clone was seen a handful of times. A much larger clone sits a single nucleotide away, making a read error possible. Other DNA sequences in this specimen translate into the identical CDR3. The gene calls are TRBV24-1 and TRBJ2-1; 8 nucleotides agree with TRBD2. The CDR3 spans 16 residues. Germline CDR1 is KGHDR and CDR2 is SFDVKD. The CDR3 DNA is TGCGCCACCAGTGATAGTAGCGGGATTTCGTACAATGAGCAGTTCTTC. Its protein product is CATSDSSGISYNEQFF.

This clone turned up a few times. Sequence at one end of the junction differs from germline and may be a read error. V and J are TRBV6-5 and TRBJ1-2; the D is unclear. Looked up from germline, CDR1 is MNHEY and CDR2 is SVGAGI. The CDR3 length is 14 residues. As DNA, the CDR3 is TGTGCCAGCAGTTCCCTGGGGTCTGGCTATGGCTATACCTTC. Its translation is CASSSLGSGYGYTF.

This chain uses TRBV20-1 with TRBJ2-3; 7 nucleotides align to TRBD2. The germline CDR1 and CDR2 sequences are DFQATT and SNEGSKA (reference sequence). V shed 8 bases, J shed 4 bases, and the junction held 15 bases outside the gene matches. The CDR3 sequence is 15 residues long. Here the CDR3 reads CSLLRRETGADTQYF. CDR3 nucleotide sequence: TGCAGTTTACTCAGGCGGGAGACGGGGGCAGATACGCAGTATTTT.

This sequence joins TRBV28 and TRBJ2-3, with TRBD2 as a possible D gene (6 bases). Trimming took 6 bases from V and 0 from J, leaving 31 bases between them. The CDR3 sequence is 21 residues long. The V gene's germline CDR1 is MDHEN and CDR2 SYDVKM. The CDR3 nucleotides read TGTGCCAGCAGCCCACATCGACTGGCAATCACCCTAGCGACGAGCACAGATACGCAGTATTTT. Its translation: CASSPHRLAITLATSTDTQYF.

The table lists this clone with a few counts. The germline gene is not matched at one end of the junction; a read error may be the cause. The chain has TRBV6-1 and TRBJ2-7, with a possible D match to TRBD1 (5 bases). The CDR3 is made up of 13 amino acids. Germline loops: CDR1 MNHNS, CDR2 SASEGT. The CDR3 nucleotides read TGTGCCAGCTGCCTTAGGACACCGTCCGAGCATTATTTC. Its protein is CASCLRTPSEHYF.

Many counts were recorded for this clone. The chain uses TRBV6-5 and TRBJ2-5; TRBD1 might be the D (6 bases). Trimming took off 2 bases at V and 1 base at J, with 8 bases between the two ends. There are 14 residues in the CDR3. Germline loops: CDR1 MNHEY, CDR2 SVGAGI. CDR3 sequence reads: CASSYDRFQETQYF. The DNA of the CDR3 is TGTGCCAGCAGTTACGACAGGTTCCAAGAGACCCAGTACTTC.

In this sample, this clone turned up many times. This chain uses TRBV4-1 with TRBJ2-7, with 8 bases aligning to TRBD2. The CDR3 sequence is 17 residues long. Germline V gene lookup returns CDR1 MGHRA and CDR2 YSYEKL. The trim removed 0 bases at V and 4 bases at J, leaving 11 bases unmatched. CDR3 nucleotide sequence: TGCGCCAGCAGCCAAGAGGTTTCCGGTTTAGCGGGGTACGAGCAGTACTTC. Protein: CASSQEVSGLAGYEQYF.

This chain uses TRBV20-1 with TRBJ2-1; 10 nucleotides line up with TRBD2. CDR1 DFQATT and CDR2 SNEGSKA come from the germline V gene (reference sequence). This CDR3 comprises 12 residues. After removal of 5 bases from V and 9 bases from J, the junction contained 4 bases not matched to a gene. CDR3 region: CSALTSGPEQFF. The DNA for the CDR3 is TGCAGTGCTCTGACTAGCGGGCCTGAGCAGTTCTTC.